The text below deals with one T cell receptor (beta chain). These data are taken from a study of CD8 T cells in Susac syndrome. It was with random hexamers that about 0.45 to 1 ug RNA was reverse transcribed. In TCRdb, the immunoSEQ multiplex PCR reads were re-called with MiXCR into one record per CDR3 protein. This sample has more than 250,000 distinct CDR3 sequences, with just over 90% found just once. Germline V gene lookup returns CDR1 DFQATT and CDR2 SNEGSKA (reference sequence). J was trimmed by 5 bases and V by 4 bases; bases with no gene match: 5. The CDR3 is 13 amino acids. V and J are TRBV20-1 and TRBJ2-4, with 7 bases fitting TRBD1. Sequencing was performed on CD4+ T cells from PBMCs. The TCR sequence derives from a human donor with multiple sclerosis. CDR3 sequence: CSATHGTENIQYF. The CDR3 region has the DNA TGCAGTGCTACTCACGGGACAGAAAACATTCAGTACTTC.